This T cell receptor beta chain was sequenced for a study of graft-versus-host responses after intestinal transplantation. This table comes from immunoSEQ multiplex PCR, and its TCRdb copy is limited to in-frame clones, with some not included. Among some 11,000 clones listed, approximately 32% were seen once. Material: alloreactive CD4+ T cells from a mixed lymphocyte reaction culture, obtained before transplantation. The subset was: CFSE-low proliferating T cells sorted from approximately 6-day pre-transplant mixed lymphocyte reaction (GvH or HvG direction). The receptor was derived from a human patient who was an organ donor for intestinal transplantation.

The CDR3 reads CASSLGQNTEAFF. CDR3 bases: TGTGCCAGCAGCTTAGGACAGAACACTGAAGCTTTCTTT. The chain recombines TRBV7-9 with TRBJ1-1; D unclear. The CDR3 has 13 residues. Germline CDR1 and CDR2: SEHNR and FQNEAQ (reference sequence). The V end lost 1 base, the J end lost 1 base, and 4 bases lay between the germline ends. The whole variable domain, remainder taken from reference TRBV7-9 and TRBJ1-1, is DTGVSQNPRHKITKRGQNVTFRCDPISEHNRLYWYRQTLGQGPEFLTYFQNEAQLEKSRLLSDRFSAERPKGSFSTLEIQRTEQGDSAMYLCASSLGQNTEAFFGQGTRLTVV.